Presented here are 2 T cell receptor beta chains from one specimen sequenced in a study of tumor-infiltrating lymphocytes in oesophageal squamous cell carcinoma. TCRdb re-analysed the PCR reads in MiXCR, keeping a single row per CDR3 protein. Of tens of thousands of distinct CDR3 sequences in the sample, about a third were seen once. Sequencing input: esophageal tumor tissue. Source of these receptors: a female donor with esophageal squamous cell carcinoma.

At least ten counts were recorded for this clonotype. The CDR3 nucleotides read TGTGCCAGCAGTTTTAGAGTCCCGGGACAGGGTTTAAACACTGAAGCTTTCTTT. Protein: CASSFRVPGQGLNTEAFF. The chain couples TRBV27 to TRBJ1-1; TRBD1 matches at 9 bases. J was trimmed by 2 bases and V by 3 bases; bases with no gene match: 13. CDR3 length equals 18 residues. Germline V gives CDR1 MNHEY, CDR2 SMNVEV (reference sequence).

Notes on this clonotype: A much larger clonotype is one base distant, so this may be a read error. The DNA for the CDR3 is TGTGCCAGCAGCCTCGGTTGGGCGACTAGCGGGAGTTCCTACGAGCAGTTCTTC. Amino acid sequence: CASSLGWATSGSSYEQFF. This chain uses TRBV4-2 with TRBJ2-5; 12 bases align to TRBD2. The J call may be faulty, since TRBJ2-1 better matches the DNA end. This CDR3 is built from 18 residues. The V gene's germline CDR1 is LGHNA and CDR2 YNFKEQ.